The 21 T cell receptor beta chains below were found in one sample sequenced in a study of neurological immune-mediated disorders. MiXCR, run by TCRdb on the 5' RACE reads, gives a single entry per CDR3 protein. The table shows about 59,000 distinct CDR3 sequences, with roughly 3.5% occurring only once. Material for sequencing was PBMCs. The receptors derive from a woman in her 50s with multiple sclerosis.

Many counts were recorded for this clonotype. V gene TRBV5-1 combines with J gene TRBJ1-1; a possible D gene is TRBD1 (5 bases). Per germline, CDR1 SGHRS and CDR2 YFSETQ. The CDR3 spans 15 residues. V was pared by 1 base and J by 6 bases, with 16 bases between. CDR3 in amino acids: CASSLRVGGNPEAFF. As DNA, the CDR3 is TGCGCCAGCAGCTTGAGGGTCGGGGGAAACCCTGAAGCTTTCTTT.

This clonotype was counted at least ten times. J is TRBJ2-7 and V is TRBV9, with D tentatively TRBD1 (6 bases). The V and J ends lost 0 bases and 3 bases respectively, with 16 bases between them. There are 16 residues in the CDR3. CDR1 is SGDLS and CDR2 is YYNGEE in the germline V gene. CDR3 DNA sequence: TGTGCCAGCAGCGTAGCTCCGACTGGACAGTACTACGAGCAGTACTTC. It translates to CASSVAPTGQYYEQYF. The variable domain in full, completed from reference TRBV9 and TRBJ2-7, reads DSGVTQTPKHLITATGQRVTLRCSPRSGDLSVYWYQQSLDQGLQFLIQYYNGEERAKGNILERFSAQQFPDLHSELNLSSLELGDSALYFCASSVAPTGQYYEQYFGPGTRLTVT.

This clonotype was counted at least ten times. At one end, the junction sequence differs from germline, possibly due to a read error. The chain combines TRBV4-2 with TRBJ2-1; possibly TRBD2 for D (6 bases). The CDR3 is made up of 16 amino acids. Germline values: CDR1 LGHNA, CDR2 YNFKEQ. The CDR3 is CASSQVGRSSYNEQFF. CDR3 nucleotide sequence: TGTGCCAGCAGTCAAGTCGGGAGAAGCTCCTACAATGAGCAGTTCTTC.

This clonotype was detected many times. The chain combines TRBV3-1 with TRBJ2-5, with TRBD2 matching 9 bases. The CDR3 covers 18 residues. CDR1 and CDR2 (germline): LGHDT, YNNKEL (reference sequence). V shed 4 bases, J shed 1 base, and the junction held 13 bases outside the gene matches. CDR3 sequence (DNA): TGTGCCAGCAGCCTCAGAAGGGTGGCAGCGGGGGGCCAAGAGACCCAGTACTTC. Protein sequence: CASSLRRVAAGGQETQYF.

This clonotype was counted at least ten times. The V and J genes are TRBV5-5 and TRBJ2-7; D remains ambiguous. Germline V gene sequence: CDR1 SGHKS, CDR2 YYEKEE (reference sequence). The CDR3 is 12 residues long. Trimming took off 0 bases at V and 3 bases at J, with 4 bases between the two ends. Here the CDR3 DNA reads TGTGCCAGCAGCTTGGTCGGCTACGAGCAGTACTTC. Translating it yields CASSLVGYEQYF.

The chain carries TRBV21-1 and TRBJ1-1. TRBV21-1 constitutes a pseudogene. This CDR3 region has 14 residues. As DNA, the CDR3 is TGTGCCAGCAGCAAAATGAGGCCAGTCTCAGTAGCTTTCTTT. This codes for CASSKMRPVSVAFF.

The sample holds many counts of this clonotype. The chain joins TRBV7-6 to TRBJ2-1; TRBD2 is a possible D gene (5 bases). Trimming removed 5 bases from V and 5 bases from J, with 13 bases in between. The CDR3 extends over 14 amino acids. The V gene's germline CDR1 is SGHVS and CDR2 FNYEAQ. Written as DNA, the CDR3 is TGTGCCAGCAGCCCAGGCGCCGGGAACAATGAGCAGTTCTTC. This sequence encodes CASSPGAGNNEQFF.

This clonotype was recorded at least ten times. The chain recombines TRBV12-3 or TRBV12-4 with TRBJ2-2; TRBD1 matches 8 bases. CDR3 length: 15 residues. Trimming cost V 5 bases and J 1 base; bases outside gene matches: 3. The CDR3 loop reads CASSRDRGNTGELFF. CDR3 coding DNA: TGTGCCAGCAGTCGAGACAGGGGGAACACCGGGGAGCTGTTTTTT.

The sample holds many counts of this clonotype. The V call is TRBV29-1, the J call TRBJ2-3; 7 bases line up with TRBD2. The CDR3 contains 15 residues. Germline V CDR1 and CDR2: SQVTM, ANQGSEA. Trimming removed 3 bases from V and 2 bases from J; junction bases left unmatched: 8. CDR3 region: CSVDEAGAFTDTQYF. For the CDR3, the DNA is TGCAGCGTTGACGAGGCGGGAGCATTCACAGATACGCAGTATTTT.

This clonotype was seen at least ten times. V and J are TRBV25-1 and TRBJ1-1; D possibly corresponds to TRBD1 (6 bases). Trimming took 3 bases from V and 12 from J, leaving 17 bases between them. Germline V gene data show CDR1 as MGHDK and CDR2 as SYGVNS. CDR3 size: 13 residues. The CDR3 is CASSEPTGQQTFF. The CDR3 region has the DNA TGTGCCAGCAGTGAGCCTACGGGACAACAAACTTTCTTT.

This clonotype was found many times. The chain uses TRBV9 and TRBJ2-2; D is perhaps TRBD1 (5 bases). CDR1 is SGDLS and CDR2 is YYNGEE in the germline V gene. The CDR3 contains 14 residues. The V end was cut by 3 bases, the J end by 6 bases, with 12 bases between. CDR3 DNA sequence: TGTGCCAGCAGCGCGAGACAGAAGGCCGGGGAGCTGTTTTTT. Its protein product is CASSARQKAGELFF.

Regarding this clonotype: The junction does not match germline at one end; this may be a read error. The genes are TRBV15 and TRBJ1-6; D gene ambiguous. Germline V gives CDR1 LNHNV, CDR2 YYDKDF (reference sequence). The CDR3 has 15 amino acids. The chain's CDR3 is CATSGGMGRNSPLNF. CDR3 bases: TGTGCCACCAGCGGAGGGATGGGTCGAAATTCACCCCTCAACTTT.

This clonotype was seen at least ten times. This sequence joins TRBV5-1 and TRBJ2-3; D ambiguous. There are 14 residues in the CDR3. V was shortened by 0 bases and J by 2 bases, with 7 bases between the two germline ends. Germline-derived CDR1 and CDR2 are SGHRS and YFSETQ. The CDR3 loop is CASSLGGYTDTQYF. The DNA of the CDR3 is TGCGCCAGCAGCTTGGGTGGTTACACAGATACGCAGTATTTT. The full variable domain, its missing parts supplied by reference TRBV5-1 and TRBJ2-3, is KAGVTQTPRYLIKTRGQQVTLSCSPISGHRSVSWYQQTPGQGLQFLFEYFSETQRNKGNFPGRFSGRQFSNSRSEMNVSTLELGDSALYLCASSLGGYTDTQYFGPGTRLTVL.

This clonotype was detected ten times or more. V gene TRBV20-1 combines with J gene TRBJ2-3; TRBD2 matches 8 bases. The CDR3 runs to 15 residues. V lost 5 bases to trimming and J lost 3 bases; unmatched junction nucleotides: 10. CDR1 DFQATT and CDR2 SNEGSKA come from the germline V gene (reference sequence). CDR3: CSAQEGLVSTDTQYF. For the CDR3, the DNA is TGCAGTGCTCAAGAGGGACTAGTGAGTACAGATACGCAGTATTTT.

This clonotype was observed many times. The rearrangement joins TRBV12-3 or TRBV12-4 to TRBJ1-5; 7 bases are shared with TRBD1. V lost 5 bases, J lost 1 base, and 8 bases stayed unmatched. The CDR3 runs 16 residues. The CDR3 coding sequence is TGTGCCAGCAGTCCGAACAGGGGTGTGAGCAATCAGCCCCAGCATTTT. Translated, it gives CASSPNRGVSNQPQHF.

CDR3 residues: CASLKREEDEQYF. For the CDR3, the DNA is TGTGCCAGCCTCAAGCGGGAGGAGGACGAGCAGTACTTC. The chain carries TRBV12-3 or TRBV12-4 and TRBJ2-7; 9 nucleotides align to TRBD2. This CDR3 is 13 amino acids long. The V and J ends lost 8 bases and 5 bases, in that order; junction bases with no gene match: 7.

The V and J genes are TRBV5-1 and TRBJ2-2; D is perhaps TRBD1 (6 bases). The V end was cut by 1 base, the J end by 3 bases, with 7 bases between. The CDR3 has 14 amino acids. Germline assignment: CDR1 SGHRS and CDR2 YFSETQ. CDR3 in amino acids: CASSLRQDTGELFF. The CDR3, as DNA: TGCGCCAGCAGCTTGAGACAGGACACCGGGGAGCTGTTTTTT.

This clonotype appeared many times. The chain is built from TRBV20-1 and TRBJ2-1; a weak D match, TRBD1 (6 bases). V lost 4 bases and J 3 bases, leaving 13 bases between the germline ends. The germline CDR1 and CDR2 sequences are DFQATT and SNEGSKA (reference sequence). CDR3 size: 14 residues. The chain's CDR3 is CSATDRNDYNEQFF. The DNA for the CDR3 is TGCAGTGCTACAGACAGGAATGACTACAATGAGCAGTTCTTC.

This clonotype occurred many times. V is TRBV29-1 and J is TRBJ2-2, with 7 bases fitting TRBD1. V trimming: 7 bases; J trimming: 4 bases; junction bases outside the gene matches: 6. The germline gives CDR1 SQVTM, CDR2 ANQGSEA. CDR3 length: 13 amino acids. The chain's CDR3 is CSADRDGTGELFF. In DNA, the CDR3 is TGCAGCGCCGACAGGGACGGCACCGGGGAGCTGTTTTTT.

Comments on this clonotype: Mismatch with germline at one junction end may stem from a read error. The chain couples TRBV20-1 to TRBJ1-5, with a weak D call TRBD1 (5 bases). CDR1 is DFQATT and CDR2 is SNEGSKA in the germline V gene (reference sequence). CDR3 length equals 14 residues. CDR3 nucleotides: TGCAGTGCTAGCGACAGACAGCCCAATCAGCCCCAGAATTTT. As protein: CSASDRQPNQPQNF.

This clonotype showed up many times. V is TRBV5-1 and J is TRBJ2-2; possible D gene TRBD1, 6 bases. The germline V gene encodes CDR1 SGHRS and CDR2 YFSETQ. The germline V and J ends were trimmed by 5 bases and 0 bases, with 11 bases remaining between them. This CDR3 is built from 15 residues. The CDR3 reads CASRTGQANTGELFF. The CDR3 DNA is TGCGCCAGCAGGACAGGACAAGCGAACACCGGGGAGCTGTTTTTT.